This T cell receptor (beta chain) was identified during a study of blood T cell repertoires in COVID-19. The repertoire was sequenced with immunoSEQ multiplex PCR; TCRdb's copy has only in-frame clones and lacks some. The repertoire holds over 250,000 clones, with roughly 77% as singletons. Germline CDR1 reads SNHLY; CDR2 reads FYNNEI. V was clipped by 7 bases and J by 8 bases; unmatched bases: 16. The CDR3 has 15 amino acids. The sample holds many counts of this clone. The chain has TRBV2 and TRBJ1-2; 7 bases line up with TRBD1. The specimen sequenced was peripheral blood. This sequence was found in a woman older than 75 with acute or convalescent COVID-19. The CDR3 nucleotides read TGTGCCAGCAACGGCGCCCCCGGGACAGTTGACGGCTACACCTTC. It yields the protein CASNGAPGTVDGYTF.